These T cell receptor beta chains were read from a single sample in a study of blood T cell repertoires in COVID-19. Method: immunoSEQ multiplex PCR; TCRdb's copy keeps in-frame clones and lacks some. Of 95,000 to 100,000 clones in the sample, 60% to 85% are singletons; the top ten hold about a sixth. Source material: peripheral blood. These receptors came from a woman of 80 years or more with active or convalescent COVID-19. The CDR3 runs from the conserved cysteine through the conserved F or W. A D gene is named only where the DNA matches it firmly. Expanded clones get a size class; other rows say once, few or many, or leave the size out.

cdr3_nt: TGTGCCAGCAGCCCGGGACTATCTCAAGAGACCCAGTACTTC
cdr3_aa: CASSPGLSQETQYF
j_call: TRBJ2-5
v_call: TRBV9
clone_size: NA
d_call: TRBD2

cdr3_nt: TGTGCCAGCAGTTCCCCCCGACTAGCGGGAGAGGTCGGGGAGCTGTTTTTT
cdr3_aa: CASSSPRLAGEVGELFF
j_call: TRBJ2-2
v_call: TRBV28
clone_size: few
d_call: TRBD2

cdr3_nt: TGTGCCAGCAGCGTAAGAAGAGAAGAGACCCAGTACTTC
cdr3_aa: CASSVRREETQYF
j_call: TRBJ2-5
v_call: TRBV7-3
clone_size: NA
d_call: NA

cdr3_nt: TGTGCTAGCAGCTTAGTCCCGGCAGATGCGGGGACCCAGTACTTC
cdr3_aa: CASSLVPADAGTQYF
j_call: TRBJ2-5
v_call: TRBV7-7
clone_size: NA
d_call: NA

cdr3_nt: TGTGCCAGCAGTTCCTTAACAGGGGGCGGGGAGACCCAGTACTTC
cdr3_aa: CASSSLTGGGETQYF
j_call: TRBJ2-5
v_call: TRBV6-6
clone_size: NA
d_call: TRBD1

cdr3_nt: TGTGCCAGCGGTAAAGTGGAGGGTTCTGGCAATCAGCCCCAGCATTTT
cdr3_aa: CASGKVEGSGNQPQHF
j_call: TRBJ1-5
v_call: TRBV4-2
clone_size: NA
d_call: NA

cdr3_nt: TGTGCCAGCAGACCCCACTCCACAGATACGCAGTATTTT
cdr3_aa: CASRPHSTDTQYF
j_call: TRBJ2-3
v_call: TRBV7-8
clone_size: NA
d_call: NA

cdr3_nt: TGTGCCAGCAGTGGGGCAGCGGGAACGGGTGTAGGTGAGCAGTTCTTC
cdr3_aa: CASSGAAGTGVGEQFF
j_call: TRBJ2-1
v_call: TRBV6-4
clone_size: few
d_call: TRBD2

cdr3_nt: TGTGCCAGCAGCCCGCCCTTTGGGACTAGCGGGAGGACGAACACCGGGGAGCTGTTTTTT
cdr3_aa: CASSPPFGTSGRTNTGELFF
j_call: TRBJ2-2
v_call: TRBV5-1
clone_size: once
d_call: TRBD2

cdr3_nt: TGTGCCAGCAGCTTAGGCTATGGGCGAGACGGGGAGCTGTTTTTT
cdr3_aa: CASSLGYGRDGELFF
j_call: TRBJ2-2
v_call: TRBV11-1
clone_size: few
d_call: NA

cdr3_nt: TGTGCCACCAAACAGGGGAACCTAGCCAAAAACATTCAGTACTTC
cdr3_aa: CATKQGNLAKNIQYF
j_call: TRBJ2-4
v_call: TRBV5-4
clone_size: NA
d_call: TRBD1

cdr3_nt: TGCGCCAGCAGCTTACTAGCGGGACCCTACAATGAGCAGTTCTTC
cdr3_aa: CASSLLAGPYNEQFF
j_call: TRBJ2-1
v_call: TRBV5-1
clone_size: NA
d_call: TRBD2

cdr3_nt: TGTGCCAGCAGCAAAAAGGAGGGGACTAGCGGGAGGGTTCAAACCGGGGAGCTGTTTTTT
cdr3_aa: CASSKKEGTSGRVQTGELFF
j_call: TRBJ2-2
v_call: TRBV21-1
clone_size: NA
d_call: NA

cdr3_nt: TGTGCCAGCAGTGAAACGACAGGAAGTTTCTATGGCTACACCTTC
cdr3_aa: CASSETTGSFYGYTF
j_call: TRBJ1-2
v_call: TRBV6-1
clone_size: NA
d_call: NA

cdr3_nt: TGTGCCAGCAGGACTAGAAACACCGGGGAGCTGTTTTTT
cdr3_aa: CASRTRNTGELFF
j_call: TRBJ2-2
v_call: TRBV9
clone_size: NA
d_call: NA

cdr3_nt: TGTGCCAGCAGGGTGGGACTAGCGGTTACCGGGGAGCTGTTTTTT
cdr3_aa: CASRVGLAVTGELFF
j_call: TRBJ2-2
v_call: TRBV9
clone_size: NA
d_call: TRBD2

cdr3_nt: TGTGCCAGCAGTTTTGGCGGGGCGGGTACCGGGGAGCTGTTTTTT
cdr3_aa: CASSFGGAGTGELFF
j_call: TRBJ2-2
v_call: TRBV6-2/TRBV6-3
clone_size: NA
d_call: NA

cdr3_nt: TGTGCCAGCAGGATCGGGACTTCTGGGGGAGAGACCCAGTACTTC
cdr3_aa: CASRIGTSGGETQYF
j_call: TRBJ2-5
v_call: TRBV5-4
clone_size: NA
d_call: NA

cdr3_nt: TGTGCCAGTACCTCGGGGGGATTAACAACTAATGAAAAACTGTTTTTT
cdr3_aa: CASTSGGLTTNEKLFF
j_call: TRBJ1-4
v_call: TRBV19
clone_size: NA
d_call: NA

cdr3_nt: TGCGCCAGCAGCTTGGGCGATAGATACAATGAGCAGTTCTTC
cdr3_aa: CASSLGDRYNEQFF
j_call: TRBJ2-1
v_call: TRBV5-1
clone_size: NA
d_call: NA

cdr3_nt: TGTGCCAGCAGCCCCCGGGGAACAGATACGCAGTATTTT
cdr3_aa: CASSPRGTDTQYF
j_call: TRBJ2-3
v_call: TRBV6-6
clone_size: NA
d_call: NA

cdr3_nt: TGTGCCAGCAGCGTAGGAACTAGCGGGGGTTCCCACAATGAGCAGTTCTTC
cdr3_aa: CASSVGTSGGSHNEQFF
j_call: TRBJ2-1
v_call: TRBV9
clone_size: NA
d_call: TRBD2

cdr3_nt: TGTGCCAGCAGTGAATGGAGGGATATTAAAACAGATACGCAGTATTTT
cdr3_aa: CASSEWRDIKTDTQYF
j_call: TRBJ2-3
v_call: TRBV25-1
clone_size: NA
d_call: NA

cdr3_nt: TGTGCCAGCACGAGACTAGCGGGGTCCTACAATGAGCAGTTCTTC
cdr3_aa: CASTRLAGSYNEQFF
j_call: TRBJ2-1
v_call: TRBV6-5
clone_size: NA
d_call: TRBD2

cdr3_nt: TGCGCCAGCAGCTTGGAGCTAGCGGGAGGGACAGATACGCAGTATTTT
cdr3_aa: CASSLELAGGTDTQYF
j_call: TRBJ2-3
v_call: TRBV5-1
clone_size: NA
d_call: TRBD2

cdr3_nt: TGTGCCAGCAGTGATATGAATCAGCCCCAGCATTTT
cdr3_aa: CASSDMNQPQHF
j_call: TRBJ1-5
v_call: TRBV2
clone_size: NA
d_call: NA

cdr3_nt: TGTGCCAGTAGTACAGGACTGAGGTCTGAAAAACTGTTTTTT
cdr3_aa: CASSTGLRSEKLFF
j_call: TRBJ1-4
v_call: TRBV19
clone_size: NA
d_call: NA

cdr3_nt: TGTGCCAGCAGCTCCGGACAGGGGAATCGGGGGGAGCTGTTTTTT
cdr3_aa: CASSSGQGNRGELFF
j_call: TRBJ2-2
v_call: TRBV5-5
clone_size: NA
d_call: TRBD1

cdr3_nt: TGTGCCAGCAGCCGTGTGGGTAGCGGGAATACGGAGACCCAGTACTTC
cdr3_aa: CASSRVGSGNTETQYF
j_call: TRBJ2-5
v_call: TRBV7-3
clone_size: NA
d_call: TRBD2

cdr3_nt: TGTGCCAGCAGTGAAACGGGACTAGCGGGAGACGAGCAGTACTTC
cdr3_aa: CASSETGLAGDEQYF
j_call: TRBJ2-7
v_call: TRBV2
clone_size: few
d_call: TRBD2

cdr3_nt: TGTGCCAGTAGTGGACAGGGGGCTATAAGCACTGAAGCTTTCTTT
cdr3_aa: CASSGQGAISTEAFF
j_call: TRBJ1-1
v_call: TRBV19
clone_size: NA
d_call: TRBD1

cdr3_nt: TGTGCCAGCCGGTTAGCGGGAGCCGATACGCAGTATTTT
cdr3_aa: CASRLAGADTQYF
j_call: TRBJ2-3
v_call: TRBV6-6
clone_size: NA
d_call: TRBD2

cdr3_nt: TGTGCCAGCAGCTTCGGCCAGGGGTCCTACAATGAGCAGTTCTTC
cdr3_aa: CASSFGQGSYNEQFF
j_call: TRBJ2-1
v_call: TRBV7-8
clone_size: NA
d_call: NA

cdr3_nt: TGTGCCAGCAGGGGTTGGGAGGCTAACACTGAAGCTTTCTTT
cdr3_aa: CASRGWEANTEAFF
j_call: TRBJ1-1
v_call: TRBV27
clone_size: NA
d_call: NA

cdr3_nt: TGCAGCGTTGACGGGGGACTAGCGGGAACCAACGAGCAGTACTTC
cdr3_aa: CSVDGGLAGTNEQYF
j_call: TRBJ2-7
v_call: TRBV29-1
clone_size: few
d_call: TRBD2

cdr3_nt: TGTGCCAGCAGTTTCCGGGATCAGCCCCAGCATTTT
cdr3_aa: CASSFRDQPQHF
j_call: TRBJ1-5
v_call: TRBV28
clone_size: NA
d_call: NA

cdr3_nt: TGTGCCAGCAGCGTAACCGGGACAGGGGGCTTCCGGAACACCGGGGAGCTGTTTTTT
cdr3_aa: CASSVTGTGGFRNTGELFF
j_call: TRBJ2-2
v_call: TRBV9
clone_size: NA
d_call: TRBD1

cdr3_nt: TGCAGCGTGAGGTGGGGACTAGCGGACGTCCATCAGTTCTTC
cdr3_aa: CSVRWGLADVHQFF
j_call: TRBJ2-1
v_call: TRBV29-1
clone_size: NA
d_call: TRBD2

cdr3_nt: TGCAGTGCCAGTTCTGGACAGGATACAACCACAGATACGCAGTATTTT
cdr3_aa: CSASSGQDTTTDTQYF
j_call: TRBJ2-3
v_call: TRBV20-1
clone_size: NA
d_call: TRBD1

cdr3_nt: TGTGCCAGCAGCCCTACAGGGGGGCCCGGGGAGCTGTTTTTT
cdr3_aa: CASSPTGGPGELFF
j_call: TRBJ2-2
v_call: TRBV7-2
clone_size: few
d_call: TRBD1

cdr3_nt: TGTGCCAGCAGTGACTCCAGCGGGAGTGCCGTAGATACGCAGTATTTT
cdr3_aa: CASSDSSGSAVDTQYF
j_call: TRBJ2-3
v_call: TRBV6-4
clone_size: medium-sized
d_call: TRBD2

cdr3_nt: TGTGCCAGTAGTCTCAGGGGCCAGCCCCAGCATTTT
cdr3_aa: CASSLRGQPQHF
j_call: TRBJ1-5
v_call: TRBV19
clone_size: NA
d_call: NA

cdr3_nt: TGTGCCAGCAGCTTCACCGGGACTATTAGCTCCTACGAGCAGTACTTC
cdr3_aa: CASSFTGTISSYEQYF
j_call: TRBJ2-7
v_call: TRBV27
clone_size: NA
d_call: TRBD2

cdr3_nt: TGTGCCAGCAGTTCTCAGGGAGGGGGTGGGTACGAGCAGTACTTC
cdr3_aa: CASSSQGGGGYEQYF
j_call: TRBJ2-7
v_call: TRBV27
clone_size: NA
d_call: NA

cdr3_nt: TGTGCCAGCAGCTTGATGCGGTCGGGTCACAACATTCAGTACTTC
cdr3_aa: CASSLMRSGHNIQYF
j_call: TRBJ2-4
v_call: TRBV11-2
clone_size: NA
d_call: NA

cdr3_nt: TGTGCCAGCAGCTTAGCGGCCGGCGGGAGGGTAGATACGCAGTATTTT
cdr3_aa: CASSLAAGGRVDTQYF
j_call: TRBJ2-3
v_call: TRBV7-9
clone_size: many
d_call: TRBD2

cdr3_nt: TGTGCCAGCTCACCAATCCGACTAGCGGGATACAATGAGCAGTTCTTC
cdr3_aa: CASSPIRLAGYNEQFF
j_call: TRBJ2-1
v_call: TRBV18
clone_size: few
d_call: TRBD2

cdr3_nt: TGTGCCAGCAGCCACACCATAGCGGGAGTGAGCACAGATACGCAGTATTTT
cdr3_aa: CASSHTIAGVSTDTQYF
j_call: TRBJ2-3
v_call: TRBV7-6
clone_size: NA
d_call: TRBD2